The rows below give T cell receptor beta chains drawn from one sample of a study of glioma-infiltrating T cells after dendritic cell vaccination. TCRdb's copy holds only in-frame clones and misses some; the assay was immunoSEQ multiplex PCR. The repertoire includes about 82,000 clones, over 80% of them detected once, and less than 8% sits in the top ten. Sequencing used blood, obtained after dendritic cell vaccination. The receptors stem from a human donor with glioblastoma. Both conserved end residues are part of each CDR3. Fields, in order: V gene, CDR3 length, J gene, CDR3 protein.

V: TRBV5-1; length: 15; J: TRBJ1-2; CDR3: CASSSRQPGNYGYTF
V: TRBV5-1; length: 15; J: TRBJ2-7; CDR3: CASSSTPGSSYEQYF
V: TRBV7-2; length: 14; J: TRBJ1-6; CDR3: CASSLGQGGSPLHF
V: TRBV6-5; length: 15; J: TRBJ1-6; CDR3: CASSRATSYNSPLHF
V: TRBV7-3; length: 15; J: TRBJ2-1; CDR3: CASSRTSGSYNEQFF
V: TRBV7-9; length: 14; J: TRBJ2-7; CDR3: CASSFMDRGNEQYF
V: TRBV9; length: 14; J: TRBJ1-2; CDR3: CASSPYPTVYGYTF
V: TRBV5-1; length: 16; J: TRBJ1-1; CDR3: CTSSLGQTLLNTEAFF
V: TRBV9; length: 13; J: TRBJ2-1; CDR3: CASSAGSDNEQFF
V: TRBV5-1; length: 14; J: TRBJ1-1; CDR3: CASSLSTGNTEAFF
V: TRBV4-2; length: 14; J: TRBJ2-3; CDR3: CASRRGSGADTQYF
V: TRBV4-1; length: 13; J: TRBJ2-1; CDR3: CASSHRQGTEQFF
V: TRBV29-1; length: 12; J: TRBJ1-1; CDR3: CSVETGETEAFF
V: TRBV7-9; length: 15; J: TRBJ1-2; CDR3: CASSLGTGGGYGYTF
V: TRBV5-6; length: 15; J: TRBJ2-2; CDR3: CASSLGGENTGELFF
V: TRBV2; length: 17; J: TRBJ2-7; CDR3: CASRLQPQGGDNDEQYF
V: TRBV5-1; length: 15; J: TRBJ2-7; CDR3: CASSLVPAGSPEQYF
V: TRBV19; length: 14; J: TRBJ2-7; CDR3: CASSFQAFSYEQYF
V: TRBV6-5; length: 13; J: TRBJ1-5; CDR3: CASRQGAFQPQHF
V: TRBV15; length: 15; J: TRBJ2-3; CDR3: CATSNPTGGTDTQYF
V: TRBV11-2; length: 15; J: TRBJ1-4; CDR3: CASSRQGARDEKLFF
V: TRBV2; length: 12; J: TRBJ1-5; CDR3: CASSESDQPQHF
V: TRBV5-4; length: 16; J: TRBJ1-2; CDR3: CASSRSDRVANYGYTF
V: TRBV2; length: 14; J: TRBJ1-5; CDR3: CASSPQGSGQPQHF
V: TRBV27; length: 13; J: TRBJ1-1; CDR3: CASSPTQGAEAFF
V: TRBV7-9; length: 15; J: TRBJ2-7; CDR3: CASSFSRGQGAEQYF